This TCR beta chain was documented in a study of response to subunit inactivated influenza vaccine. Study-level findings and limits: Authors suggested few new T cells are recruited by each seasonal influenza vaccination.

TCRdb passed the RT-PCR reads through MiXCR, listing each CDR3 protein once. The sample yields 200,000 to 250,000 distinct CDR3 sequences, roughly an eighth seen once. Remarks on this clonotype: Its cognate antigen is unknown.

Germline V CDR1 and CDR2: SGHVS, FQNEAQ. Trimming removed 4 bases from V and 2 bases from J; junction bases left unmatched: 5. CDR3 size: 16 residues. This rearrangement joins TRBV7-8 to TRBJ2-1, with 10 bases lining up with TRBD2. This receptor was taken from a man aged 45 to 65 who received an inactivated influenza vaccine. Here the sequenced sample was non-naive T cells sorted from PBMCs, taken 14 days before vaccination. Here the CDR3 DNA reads TGTGCCAGCAGCTATCAAACTAGCGGGGCCTACAATGAGCAGTTCTTC. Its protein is CASSYQTSGAYNEQFF.